This TCR beta chain was recorded in a study of blood T cell repertoires in COVID-19. Study-level information: The study drew acute and convalescent COVID-19 samples from the United States, Italy and Spain.

Using immunoSEQ multiplex PCR, the repertoire was profiled, and TCRdb retains in-frame clones only, with some absent. The data show 150,000 or so clones, about 86% seen once. This CDR3 has 14 amino acids. In germline, CDR1 is SEHNR, CDR2 FQNEAQ (reference sequence). Trimming stripped 3 bases from V and 8 bases from J, with 14 bases between. Sequencing was performed on peripheral blood. The genes are TRBV7-9 and TRBJ2-1; perhaps TRBD1 as D (7 bases). The receptor's source is an older woman with acute or convalescent COVID-19. Here the CDR3 DNA reads TGTGCCAGCAGCTTTGGAGGGGGCATCTATGAGCAGTTCTTC. Its translation: CASSFGGGIYEQFF.